These 26 T cell receptor beta chains came from one sample sequenced in a study of blood T cell repertoires in COVID-19. Sequencing was performed with immunoSEQ multiplex PCR; in TCRdb, only in-frame clones are kept and a portion is missing. This table holds some 350,000 clones, around 91% found once. Sequenced sample: peripheral blood. These receptors were obtained from a young man with active or convalescent COVID-19.

The chain joins TRBV28 to TRBJ2-1; possibly TRBD1 for D (5 bases). Between the trimmed V and J ends, which lost 6 bases and 2 bases, there was a span of 11 bases. Germline lookup yields CDR1 MDHEN and CDR2 SYDVKM. The CDR3 consists of 14 residues. The CDR3 is CASRTGFTYNEQFF. The DNA of the CDR3 is TGTGCCAGCAGAACAGGATTCACCTACAATGAGCAGTTCTTC.

CDR3 bases: TGTGCCAGTAGTATGGTTAGCGGAGGCTACAATGAGCAGTTCTTC. Translating gives CASSMVSGGYNEQFF. This chain uses TRBV19 with TRBJ2-1; D is possibly TRBD2 (6 bases). CDR1 LNHDA and CDR2 SQIVND come from the germline V gene (reference sequence). This CDR3 is built from 15 residues. V was shortened by 3 bases and J by 3 bases, with 12 bases between the two germline ends.

The chain combines TRBV6-5 with TRBJ1-2; D perhaps matches TRBD1 (5 bases). Per the germline V gene, CDR1 is MNHEY and CDR2 is SVGAGI. This CDR3 contains 15 residues. The ends were cut back, 5 bases at V and 8 bases at J, with 21 bases in the middle. The CDR3 nucleotides read TGTGCCAGCAGTCGGCTGGGAGGCGACAGTTCCGGCTACACCTTC. It encodes CASSRLGGDSSGYTF.

The genes are TRBV6-6 and TRBJ2-7; the D gene is possibly TRBD1 (6 bases). V was clipped by 2 bases and J by 6 bases, with 17 bases between them. Germline values: CDR1 MNHNY, CDR2 SVGAGI (reference sequence). This CDR3 has 15 residues. In DNA, the CDR3 is TGTGCCAGCAGTTACCTCACTTCTGAGACAGGCGAGCAGTACTTC. Translated: CASSYLTSETGEQYF.

V and J are TRBV2 and TRBJ1-1, with D tentatively TRBD1 (6 bases). Germline V gene lookup returns CDR1 SNHLY and CDR2 FYNNEI. This CDR3 contains 17 residues. Trimming shortened V by 5 bases and J by 1 base, and 20 bases separated the two germline ends. In DNA form, the CDR3 reads TGTGCCAGCAGTAAGAATTACAGGGATTGGAAGAACACTGAAGCTTTCTTT. This codes for CASSKNYRDWKNTEAFF. Looking up the rest from reference TRBV2 and TRBJ1-1 gives the full variable domain: EPEVTQTPSHQVTQMGQEVILRCVPISNHLYFYWYRQILGQKVEFLVSFYNNEISEKSEIFDDQFSVERPDGSNFTLKIRSTKLEDSAMYFCASSKNYRDWKNTEAFFGQGTRLTVV.

V is TRBV27 and J is TRBJ1-1, with 11 bases aligning to TRBD1. V shed 3 bases and J 5 bases; nucleotides not matched to a gene: 2. The CDR3 extends over 14 amino acids. Germline CDR1 and CDR2: MNHEY and SMNVEV (reference sequence). CDR3: CASSLDRGLTEAFF. The CDR3 DNA is TGTGCCAGCAGTTTGGACAGGGGGCTTACTGAAGCTTTCTTT.

This chain links TRBV5-1 with TRBJ1-6; D gene ambiguous. CDR1 SGHRS and CDR2 YFSETQ come from the germline V gene. The CDR3 spans 16 residues. V lost 0 bases to trimming and J lost 12 bases, with 19 bases between them. The CDR3 reads CASSLGYAGGSGPLHF. In DNA, the CDR3 is TGCGCCAGCAGCTTGGGGTACGCGGGAGGGAGTGGACCCCTCCACTTT.

This chain joins TRBV11-3 and TRBJ2-7, with TRBD1 matching 10 bases. Germline V gene sequence: CDR1 SGHNT, CDR2 YENEEA. This CDR3 is built from 15 residues. The V segment lost 5 bases and the J segment 1 base; nucleotides outside the gene matches: 5. CDR3: CASSPGQGKSYEQYF. CDR3 nucleotide sequence: TGTGCCAGCAGCCCGGGACAGGGGAAATCCTACGAGCAGTACTTC.

The V call is TRBV18, the J call TRBJ1-5, with D hard to call. The CDR3 loop spans 14 amino acids. V gave up 3 bases and J gave up 0 bases, with 6 bases separating them. CDR1 KGHSH and CDR2 LQKENI come from the germline V gene. CDR3 DNA sequence: TGTGCCAGCTCACCCGAGGTTAGCAATCAGCCCCAGCATTTT. It is translated as CASSPEVSNQPQHF.

The gene calls are TRBV5-5 and TRBJ1-1; a possible D gene is TRBD1 (6 bases). The CDR3 has 16 residues. Between the trimmed V and J ends, which lost 0 bases and 4 bases, there was a span of 16 bases. Germline V lookup: CDR1 SGHKS, CDR2 YYEKEE (reference sequence). The DNA of the CDR3 is TGTGCCAGCAGCTTGGACCCACAGGGATCCGGCACTGAAGCTTTCTTT. Encoded protein: CASSLDPQGSGTEAFF.

The V and J genes are TRBV6-2 or TRBV6-3 and TRBJ2-7; possible D gene TRBD1, 6 bases. Germline V CDR1 and CDR2: MNHEY, SVGEGT. The CDR3 runs 16 residues. V lost 6 bases to trimming and J lost 0 bases, with 18 bases between them. CDR3 sequence: CASRPLGTMISYEQYF. The CDR3 nucleotides read TGTGCCAGCAGACCTCTGGGGACAATGATCTCCTACGAGCAGTACTTC.

This chain connects TRBV5-5 to TRBJ2-1; no definite D call. V gave up 0 bases and J gave up 6 bases, with 7 bases separating them. CDR3 length: 13 amino acids. Germline-derived CDR1 and CDR2 are SGHKS and YYEKEE (reference sequence). CDR3 bases: TGTGCCAGCAGCTTGGCGGTTTCCAATGAGCAGTTCTTC. It yields the protein CASSLAVSNEQFF.

The rearrangement links TRBV7-3 to TRBJ2-7; D perhaps matches TRBD1 (7 bases). V lost 2 bases, J lost 6 bases, and 17 bases lay in between. The germline CDR1 and CDR2 sequences are SGHTA and FQGTGA. The CDR3 contains 15 residues. DNA of the CDR3: TGTGCCAGCAGCTTAGGAGGGGGCGGCCACTCCGAGCAGTACTTC. It yields the protein CASSLGGGGHSEQYF.

This sequence joins TRBV19 and TRBJ1-2; D not resolved. V lost 1 base and J lost 4, with 7 bases in between. The V gene's germline CDR1 is LNHDA and CDR2 SQIVND (reference sequence). The CDR3 is 13 residues long. The CDR3 region is CASSIGASYGYTF. The CDR3, as DNA: TGTGCCAGTAGTATAGGAGCGAGCTATGGCTACACCTTC. Supplemented by reference TRBV19 and TRBJ1-2, the full variable domain reads DGGITQSPKYLFRKEGQNVTLSCEQNLNHDAMYWYRQDPGQGLRLIYYSQIVNDFQKGDIAEGYSVSREKKESFPLTVTSAQKNPTAFYLCASSIGASYGYTFGSGTRLTVV.

The sample holds one count of this clone. This sequence joins TRBV6-5 and TRBJ1-5; possibly TRBD1 for D (6 bases). Between the trimmed V and J ends, which lost 4 bases and 6 bases, there was a span of 19 bases. The CDR3 extends over 16 amino acids. The germline CDR1 and CDR2 sequences are MNHEY and SVGAGI. The CDR3 region has the DNA TGTGCCAGCAGTTCTTTTACGGGGGGCAGTGGTCAGCCCCAGCATTTT. Amino acids: CASSSFTGGSGQPQHF.

The V call is TRBV3-1 (or the pseudogene TRBV3-2), the J call TRBJ2-7, with 9 bases identical to TRBD1. Germline CDR1 is LGHDT and CDR2 is YNNKEL (reference sequence). J was trimmed by 1 base and V by 1 base; bases with no gene match: 2. The CDR3 length is 15 residues. The CDR3 region is CASSQGDRESYEQYF. DNA for the CDR3: TGTGCCAGCAGCCAAGGGGACAGGGAATCCTACGAGCAGTACTTC.

This sequence joins TRBV7-8 and TRBJ2-5, with 10 bases lining up with TRBD1. Germline CDR1 reads SGHVS; CDR2 reads FQNEAQ. V lost 1 base and J lost 6; bases outside the gene matches: 5. This CDR3 has 15 amino acids. The CDR3: CASSLDPGQGKTQYF. The CDR3 DNA sequence: TGTGCCAGCAGCTTAGACCCGGGACAGGGGAAGACCCAGTACTTC.

CDR3 residues: CATSRGGASNQPQHF. Written as DNA, the CDR3 is TGTGCCACCAGTAGGGGGGGGGCTAGCAATCAGCCCCAGCATTTT. The V gene is TRBV24-1, the J gene TRBJ1-5, with D maybe TRBD1 (6 bases). V was trimmed by 6 bases and J by 0 bases, leaving 11 bases between them. There are 15 residues in the CDR3. Germline CDR1 and CDR2: KGHDR and SFDVKD.

The V and J genes are TRBV5-1 and TRBJ2-6; the D gene is possibly TRBD1 (5 bases). The V gene's germline CDR1 is SGHRS and CDR2 YFSETQ. CDR3 size: 16 residues. V lost 2 bases and J lost 2, with 11 bases in between. CDR3 sequence (DNA): TGCGCCAGCAGCTTCCCCAGGGCCGCTGGGGCCAACGTCCTGACTTTC. The encoded protein is CASSFPRAAGANVLTF.

This clone appeared once. The chain is built from TRBV3-1 (or the pseudogene TRBV3-2) and TRBJ2-7; 7 positions match TRBD2. In germline, CDR1 is LGHDT, CDR2 YNNKEL (reference sequence). V trimming: 6 bases; J trimming: 0 bases; junction bases outside the gene matches: 5. The CDR3 has 14 amino acids. Written as DNA, the CDR3 is TGTGCCAGCAGTTCTAGCGGACCCTCCTACGAGCAGTACTTC. Translation: CASSSSGPSYEQYF.

About this clone: The same CDR3 can be traced to other DNA sequences in this sample. The V call is TRBV27, the J call TRBJ1-1; D perhaps matches TRBD1 (6 bases). The CDR3 consists of 12 residues. V lost 6 bases and J 4 bases, leaving 9 bases between the germline ends. Germline CDR1 MNHEY, CDR2 SMNVEV (reference sequence). The CDR3 protein is CASRRGGTEAFF. The DNA of the CDR3 is TGTGCCAGCAGGCGAGGGGGCACTGAAGCTTTCTTT.

The chain carries TRBV10-2 and TRBJ1-2, with 10 nucleotides matching TRBD1. V shed 4 bases, J shed 7 bases, and the junction held 3 bases outside the gene matches. CDR3 size: 13 residues. Germline V CDR1 and CDR2: WSHSY, SAAADI. CDR3: CASSGQGASGYTF. CDR3 sequence (DNA): TGCGCCAGCAGTGGACAGGGGGCGAGTGGCTACACCTTC.

The V gene is TRBV5-8, the J gene TRBJ1-2, with 9 bases matching TRBD1. This CDR3 comprises 15 residues. Germline CDR1 is SGHTS and CDR2 is YDEGEE. The junction had 9 bases not matched to a gene; V was cut back by 4 bases and J by 5 bases. DNA of the CDR3: TGTGCCAGCAGCATACCAGGACAGGGGAGGTATGGCTACACCTTC. Translating it yields CASSIPGQGRYGYTF.

The rearrangement uses TRBV6-5 and TRBJ2-1; no firm D call. V lost 2 bases, J lost 7 bases, and 9 bases lay in between. The germline V gene encodes CDR1 MNHEY and CDR2 SVGAGI. This CDR3 has 13 amino acids. The CDR3, as DNA: TGTGCCAGCAGTTACCGAAATCGGAATGAGCAGTTCTTC. The encoded protein is CASSYRNRNEQFF.

This chain connects TRBV6-6 to TRBJ1-2; weak D call: TRBD1 (6 bases). Germline V gene data show CDR1 as MNHNY and CDR2 as SVGAGI (reference sequence). V was pared by 5 bases and J by 7 bases, with 17 bases between. This CDR3 region has 14 residues. Here the CDR3 reads CASSLTQGSIGYTF. In nucleotides, the CDR3 is TGTGCCAGCAGTCTGACACAGGGAAGTATTGGCTACACCTTC.

V and J are TRBV6-5 and TRBJ2-7; the match to TRBD1 covers 9 bases. Germline CDR1 and CDR2: MNHEY and SVGAGI. This CDR3 contains 14 residues. The V segment lost 5 bases and the J segment 7 bases; nucleotides outside the gene matches: 9. CDR3 coding DNA: TGTGCCAGCAGTCCACCGGGACAGGGCAATGAGCAGTACTTC. Protein: CASSPPGQGNEQYF.